The T cell receptor beta chain under discussion was sequenced for a study of cytomegalovirus exposure and HLA in healthy donors. Germline V gene lookup returns CDR1 SGHDT and CDR2 YYEEEE. The CDR3 totals 14 residues. Trimming removed 7 bases from V and 4 bases from J, with 16 bases in between. Amplification used 60 Vbeta primers and 13 Jbeta primers. Here immunoSEQ multiplex PCR was the method, and the copy in TCRdb shows in-frame clones only, minus some. This table has about 140,000 clones, 73% appearing once. This chain links TRBV5-6 with TRBJ2-3; D gene unclear. Sequencing input: PBMCs. The clonotype comes from a human donor in good health. The CDR3 nucleotides read TGTGCCAGCGCCCCCGGCGGTGGCCCAGATACGCAGTATTTT. Protein: CASAPGGGPDTQYF.